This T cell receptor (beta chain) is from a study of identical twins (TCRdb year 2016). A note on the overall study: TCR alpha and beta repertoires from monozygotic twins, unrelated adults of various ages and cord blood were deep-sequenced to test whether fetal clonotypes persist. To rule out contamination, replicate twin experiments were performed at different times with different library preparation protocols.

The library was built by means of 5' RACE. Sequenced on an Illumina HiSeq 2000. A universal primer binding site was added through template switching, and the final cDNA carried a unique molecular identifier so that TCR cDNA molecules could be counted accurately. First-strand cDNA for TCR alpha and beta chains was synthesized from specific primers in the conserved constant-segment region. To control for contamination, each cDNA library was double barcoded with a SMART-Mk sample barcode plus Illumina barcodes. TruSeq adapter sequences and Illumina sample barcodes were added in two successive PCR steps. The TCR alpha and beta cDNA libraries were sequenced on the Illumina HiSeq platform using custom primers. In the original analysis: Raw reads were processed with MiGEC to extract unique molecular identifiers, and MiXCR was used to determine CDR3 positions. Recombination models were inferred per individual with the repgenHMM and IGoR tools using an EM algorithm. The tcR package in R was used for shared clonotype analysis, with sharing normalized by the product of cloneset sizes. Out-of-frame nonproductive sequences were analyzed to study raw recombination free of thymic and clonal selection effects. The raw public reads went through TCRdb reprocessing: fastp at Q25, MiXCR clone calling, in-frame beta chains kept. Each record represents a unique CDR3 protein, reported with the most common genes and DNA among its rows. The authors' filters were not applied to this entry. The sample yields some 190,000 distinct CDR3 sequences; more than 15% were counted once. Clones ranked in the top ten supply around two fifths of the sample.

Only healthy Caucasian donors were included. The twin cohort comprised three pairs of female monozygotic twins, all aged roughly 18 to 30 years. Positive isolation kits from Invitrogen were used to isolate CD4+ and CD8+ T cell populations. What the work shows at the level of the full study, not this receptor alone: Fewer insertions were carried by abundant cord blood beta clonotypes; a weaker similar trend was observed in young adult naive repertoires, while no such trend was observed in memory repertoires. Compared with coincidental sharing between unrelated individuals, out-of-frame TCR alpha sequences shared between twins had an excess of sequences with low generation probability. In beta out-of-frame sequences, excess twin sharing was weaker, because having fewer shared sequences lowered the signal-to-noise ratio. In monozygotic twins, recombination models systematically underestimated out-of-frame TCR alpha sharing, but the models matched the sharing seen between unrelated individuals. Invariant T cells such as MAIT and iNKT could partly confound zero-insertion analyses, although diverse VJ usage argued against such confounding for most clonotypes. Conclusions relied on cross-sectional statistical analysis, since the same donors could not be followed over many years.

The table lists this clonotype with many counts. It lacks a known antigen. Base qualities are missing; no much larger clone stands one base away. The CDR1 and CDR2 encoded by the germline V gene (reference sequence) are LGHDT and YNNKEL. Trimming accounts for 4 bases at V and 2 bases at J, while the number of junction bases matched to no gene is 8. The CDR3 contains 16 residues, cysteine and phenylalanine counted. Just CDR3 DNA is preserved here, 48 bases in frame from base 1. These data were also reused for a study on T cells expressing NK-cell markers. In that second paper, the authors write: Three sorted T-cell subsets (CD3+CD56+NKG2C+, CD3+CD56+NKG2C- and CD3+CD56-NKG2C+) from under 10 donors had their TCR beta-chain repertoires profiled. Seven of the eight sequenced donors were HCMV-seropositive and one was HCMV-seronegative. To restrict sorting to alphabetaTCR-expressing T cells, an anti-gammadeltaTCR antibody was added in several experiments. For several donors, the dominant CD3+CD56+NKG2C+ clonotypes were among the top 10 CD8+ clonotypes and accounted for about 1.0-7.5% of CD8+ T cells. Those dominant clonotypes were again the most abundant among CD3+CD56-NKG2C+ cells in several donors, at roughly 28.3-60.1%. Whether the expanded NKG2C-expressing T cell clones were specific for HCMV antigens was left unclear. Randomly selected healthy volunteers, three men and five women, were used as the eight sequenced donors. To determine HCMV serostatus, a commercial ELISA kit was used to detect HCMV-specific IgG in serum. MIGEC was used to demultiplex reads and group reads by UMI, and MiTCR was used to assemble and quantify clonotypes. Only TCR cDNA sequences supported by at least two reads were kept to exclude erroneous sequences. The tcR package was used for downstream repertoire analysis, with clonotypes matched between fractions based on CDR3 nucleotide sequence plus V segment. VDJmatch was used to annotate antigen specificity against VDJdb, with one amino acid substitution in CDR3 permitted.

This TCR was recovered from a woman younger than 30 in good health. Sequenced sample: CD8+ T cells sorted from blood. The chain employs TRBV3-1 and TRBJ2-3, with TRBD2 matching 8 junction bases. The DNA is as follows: TGTGCCAGCAGCCTCGGCCAGCGGGAGTTCACAGATACGCAGTATTTT. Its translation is CASSLGQREFTDTQYF.